This T cell receptor (beta chain) appears in the sequencing data of a study of T cells in Graves' hyperthyroidism and ophthalmopathy. This CDR3 comprises 14 residues. CDR1 and CDR2 (germline): LNHDA, SQIVND (reference sequence). The V and J ends lost 10 bases and 1 base, in that order; junction bases with no gene match: 10. TCR beta CDR3 regions were amplified from RNA transcripts. The HTBI primer set drove a first-round RT-PCR of the TCR CDR3. MiXCR was run by TCRdb on the multiplex PCR reads, yielding one entry per CDR3 protein. The sample holds about 590,000 distinct CDR3 sequences; approximately 14% are singletons and the top ten take around 7.8%.

The clonotype comes from a woman between 25 and 40 years old with Graves' hyperthyroidism. This rearrangement joins TRBV19 to TRBJ2-7; 7 bases map to TRBD2. Sequencing was carried out using blood. Here the CDR3 reads CATLVGGNSYEQYF. The DNA for the CDR3 is TGTGCCACCCTAGTGGGAGGGAATTCCTACGAGCAGTACTTC.